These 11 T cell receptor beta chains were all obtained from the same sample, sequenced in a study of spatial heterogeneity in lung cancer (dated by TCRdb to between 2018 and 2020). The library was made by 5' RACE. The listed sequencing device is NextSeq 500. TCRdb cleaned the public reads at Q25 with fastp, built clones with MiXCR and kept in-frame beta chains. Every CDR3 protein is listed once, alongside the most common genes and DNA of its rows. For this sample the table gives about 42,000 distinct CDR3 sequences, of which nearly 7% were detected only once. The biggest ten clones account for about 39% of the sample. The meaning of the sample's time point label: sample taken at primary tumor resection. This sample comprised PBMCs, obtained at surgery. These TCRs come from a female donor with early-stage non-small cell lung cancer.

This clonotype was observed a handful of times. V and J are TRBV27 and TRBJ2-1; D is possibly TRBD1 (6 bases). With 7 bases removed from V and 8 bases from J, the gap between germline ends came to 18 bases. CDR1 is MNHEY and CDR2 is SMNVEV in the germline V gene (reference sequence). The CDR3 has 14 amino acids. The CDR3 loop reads CASIRQGGSDEQFF. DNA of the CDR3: TGTGCCAGCATTCGCCAAGGGGGTAGTGATGAGCAGTTCTTC.

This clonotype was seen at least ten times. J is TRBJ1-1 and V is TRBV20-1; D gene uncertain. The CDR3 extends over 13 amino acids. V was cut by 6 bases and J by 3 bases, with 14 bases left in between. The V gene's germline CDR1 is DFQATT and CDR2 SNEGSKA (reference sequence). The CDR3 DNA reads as TGCAGTGCCCCCCCTTCTAGGGACACTGAAGCTTTCTTT. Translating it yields CSAPPSRDTEAFF.

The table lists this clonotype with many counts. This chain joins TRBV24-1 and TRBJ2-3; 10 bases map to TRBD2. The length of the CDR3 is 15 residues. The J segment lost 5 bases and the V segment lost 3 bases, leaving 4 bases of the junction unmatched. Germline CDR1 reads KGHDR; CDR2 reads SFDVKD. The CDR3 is CATSDTASGGDTQYF. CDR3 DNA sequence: TGTGCCACCAGTGATACTGCTAGCGGGGGAGATACGCAGTATTTT.

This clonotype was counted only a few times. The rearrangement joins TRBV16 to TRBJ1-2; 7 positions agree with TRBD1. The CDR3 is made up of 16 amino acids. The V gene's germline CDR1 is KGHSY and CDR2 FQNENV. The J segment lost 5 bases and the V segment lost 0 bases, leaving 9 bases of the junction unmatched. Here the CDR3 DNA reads TGTGCCAGCAGCCAATCGAGGGACAGCACTCTATATGGCTACACCTTC. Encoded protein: CASSQSRDSTLYGYTF.

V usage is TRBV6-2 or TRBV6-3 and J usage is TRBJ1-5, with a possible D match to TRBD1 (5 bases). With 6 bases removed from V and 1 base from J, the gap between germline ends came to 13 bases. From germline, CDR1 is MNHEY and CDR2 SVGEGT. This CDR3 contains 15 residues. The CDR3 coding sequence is TGTGCCAGCAGCCCCGCGGGACCGAGCAATCAGCCCCAGCATTTT. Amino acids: CASSPAGPSNQPQHF.

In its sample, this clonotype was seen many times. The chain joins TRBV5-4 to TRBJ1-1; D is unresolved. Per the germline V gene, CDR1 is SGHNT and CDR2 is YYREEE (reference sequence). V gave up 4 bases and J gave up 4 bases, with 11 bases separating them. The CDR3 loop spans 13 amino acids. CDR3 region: CASSPQRGTEAFF. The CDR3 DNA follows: TGTGCCAGCAGCCCTCAGCGGGGCACTGAAGCTTTCTTT.

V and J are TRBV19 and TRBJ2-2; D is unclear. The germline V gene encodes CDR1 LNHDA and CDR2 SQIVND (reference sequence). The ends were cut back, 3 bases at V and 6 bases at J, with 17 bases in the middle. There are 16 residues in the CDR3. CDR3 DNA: TGTGCCAGTAGTATTAGATTGGGGAAGGCGGCCGGGGAGCTGTTTTTT. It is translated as CASSIRLGKAAGELFF.

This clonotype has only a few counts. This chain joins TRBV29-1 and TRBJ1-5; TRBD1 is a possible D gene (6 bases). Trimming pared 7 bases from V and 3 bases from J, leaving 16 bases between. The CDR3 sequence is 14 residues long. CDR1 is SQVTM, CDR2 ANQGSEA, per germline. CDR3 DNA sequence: TGCAGCGCAACCGGGACAAACGACAATCAGCCCCAGCATTTT. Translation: CSATGTNDNQPQHF.

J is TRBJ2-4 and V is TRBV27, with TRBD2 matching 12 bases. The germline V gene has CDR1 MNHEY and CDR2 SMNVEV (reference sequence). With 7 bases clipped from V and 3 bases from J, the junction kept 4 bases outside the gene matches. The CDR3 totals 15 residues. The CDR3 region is CASTSGGAGKNIQYF. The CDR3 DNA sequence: TGTGCCAGCACTAGCGGGGGGGCTGGCAAAAACATTCAGTACTTC.

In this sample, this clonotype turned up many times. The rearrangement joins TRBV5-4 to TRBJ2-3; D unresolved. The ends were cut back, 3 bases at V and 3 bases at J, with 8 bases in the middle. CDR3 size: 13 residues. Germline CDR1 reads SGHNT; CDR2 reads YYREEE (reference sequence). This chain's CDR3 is CASSSAGTDTQYF. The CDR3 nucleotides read TGTGCCAGCAGCTCAGCCGGGACAGATACGCAGTATTTT.

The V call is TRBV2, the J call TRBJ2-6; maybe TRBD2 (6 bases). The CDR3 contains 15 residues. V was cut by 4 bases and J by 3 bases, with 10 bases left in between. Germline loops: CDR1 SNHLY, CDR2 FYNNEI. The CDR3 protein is CASSVQGLGANVLTF. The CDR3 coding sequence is TGTGCCAGCAGTGTGCAGGGACTTGGGGCCAACGTCCTGACTTTC. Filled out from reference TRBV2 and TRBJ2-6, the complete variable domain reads EPEVTQTPSHQVTQMGQEVILRCVPISNHLYFYWYRQILGQKVEFLVSFYNNEISEKSEIFDDQFSVERPDGSNFTLKIRSTKLEDSAMYFCASSVQGLGANVLTFGAGSRLTVL.